This T cell receptor beta chain was sequenced for a study of blood T cell repertoires in COVID-19. Overall study: Spain, Italy and the United States supplied samples that represented acute and convalescent COVID-19. Nucleic acid was either cDNA or gDNA, and it came from T cells, B-cell-depleted T cells, or PBMCs.

Germline CDR1 and CDR2: SQVTM and ANQGSEA. The CDR3 runs to 19 residues. Trimming removed 5 bases at V and 10 bases at J, with 36 bases between. In the original processing: Researchers report that nucleated cell counts were estimated from reference gene primer amplification. Repertoires were generated with immunoSEQ multiplex PCR, while TCRdb's copy carries only in-frame clones and drops some. D and trimming were read from the DNA, whereas the V and J calls and clone size are those reported in that table. The repertoire holds under 250,000 clones, with roughly nine tenths as singletons. The chain employs TRBV29-1 and TRBJ2-1; D may be TRBD1 (9 bases). The source is a man aged 30-40 years with acute or convalescent COVID-19. Sequencing used peripheral blood. The CDR3 DNA reads as TGCAGCGTTTCCGGAGGGACAGGGTCTCTGGTAGCGGGATGGGGGGAGCAGTTCTTC. Translating gives CSVSGGTGSLVAGWGEQFF.